This TCR beta chain stems from a study of shared clonotypes between healthy human individuals. Assay used: immunoSEQ multiplex PCR; TCRdb lists only in-frame clones, some missing. The sample has around 560,000 clones; about 95% are singletons. The CDR3 has 15 residues. After removal of 8 bases from V and 7 bases from J, the junction contained 13 bases not matched to a gene. Germline V gives CDR1 SGHVS, CDR2 FQNEAQ. Positive CCR7 selection of CD45RO-negative cells yielded the naive CD8 cells, and terminally differentiated effector memory CD45RA+ cells were excluded. The sample was naive CD8+ T cells sorted from blood. The chain joins TRBV7-8 to TRBJ2-2, with TRBD2 matching 7 bases. This receptor was obtained from a woman in her 30s in good health. CDR3 DNA: TGTGCCAGCGGGGCCCGTTGGGAGGGCGGCGGGGAGCTGTTTTTT. Protein sequence: CASGARWEGGGELFF.